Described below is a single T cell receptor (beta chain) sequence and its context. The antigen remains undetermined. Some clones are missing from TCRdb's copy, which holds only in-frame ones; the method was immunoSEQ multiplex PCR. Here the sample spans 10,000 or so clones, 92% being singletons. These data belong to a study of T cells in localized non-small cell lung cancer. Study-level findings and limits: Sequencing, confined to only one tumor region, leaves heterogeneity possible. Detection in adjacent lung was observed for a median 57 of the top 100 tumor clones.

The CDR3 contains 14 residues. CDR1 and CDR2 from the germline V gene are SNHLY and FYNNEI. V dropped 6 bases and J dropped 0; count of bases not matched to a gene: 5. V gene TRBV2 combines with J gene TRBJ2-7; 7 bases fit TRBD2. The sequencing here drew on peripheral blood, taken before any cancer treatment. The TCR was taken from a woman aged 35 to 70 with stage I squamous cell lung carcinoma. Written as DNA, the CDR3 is TGTGCCAGCAGGGGAGGGGCGGCCTCCTACGAGCAGTACTTC. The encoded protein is CASRGGAASYEQYF.